The rows below give T cell receptor beta chains drawn from one sample of a study of cytomegalovirus exposure and HLA in healthy donors. Data came from immunoSEQ multiplex PCR; TCRdb stores just in-frame clones and leaves some out. Of under 120,000 clones listed, around 60% are singletons. What was sequenced was PBMCs. Receptors were obtained from a man between 25 and 39 years old in good health and CMV-seropositive. Both conserved end residues are trimmed from each CDR3. Clone size appears in some rows only: once, few, many, or a class for an expanded clone.

abundance,v_gene,CDR3aa
.,TRBV5-1,ASSRGQSNEQY
.,TRBV5-1,ASSLLPSGNTEAF
.,TRBV29-1,SAQGYTGELF
.,TRBV4-1,ASSQHTTGIFYNEQF
.,TRBV7-3,ASRKAGASTDTQY
few,TRBV5-4,ASSLGTGGNGYT
.,TRBV7-9,ASRAPGQNGYT
.,TRBV13,ASSPSGTGDSPLH
.,TRBV29-1,SVGGRGDTQY
.,TRBV11-3,ASSYPGRGGYT